A single sample gave rise to the 9 T cell receptor beta chains below, sequenced in a study of graft-versus-host responses after intestinal transplantation. Measured with immunoSEQ multiplex PCR; TCRdb has only the in-frame clones, and not every one. This table has about 39,000 clones, 89% appearing once. The material was PBMCs, obtained 260 to 280 days after transplant. These receptors were obtained from a human patient who received an intestinal transplant, so some T cells may come from the graft donor.

The chain has TRBV19 and TRBJ1-1; 9 bases fit TRBD1. V lost 9 bases and J lost 5; bases outside the gene matches: 4. Germline values: CDR1 LNHDA, CDR2 SQIVND (reference sequence). The CDR3 totals 12 residues. The CDR3 region has the DNA TGTGCCAGCTACAGGGGGCGTACTGAAGCTTTCTTT. Translation: CASYRGRTEAFF.

The rearrangement uses TRBV7-9 and TRBJ1-3, with no clear D. Trimming took 5 bases from V and 0 from J, leaving 17 bases between them. Germline CDR1 is SEHNR and CDR2 is FQNEAQ (reference sequence). This CDR3 spans 17 amino acids. Written as DNA, the CDR3 is TGTGCCAGCAGCCTCTACCGACGGGCTAGCTCTGGAAACACCATATATTTT. This translates into CASSLYRRASSGNTIYF.

The V call is TRBV11-1, the J call TRBJ2-5; 8 bases agree with TRBD1. The end of the DNA fits TRBJ2-7 better, so the J call may be wrong. The CDR3 has 14 amino acids. Germline V gives CDR1 SGHAT, CDR2 FQDESV (reference sequence). CDR3 bases: TGTGCCAGCAGTCAGACAGGGGCGTCCTACGAGCAGTACTTC. Translation gives CASSQTGASYEQYF.

The V call is TRBV5-1, the J call TRBJ1-1; perhaps TRBD1 as D (5 bases). V was cut by 4 bases and J by 1 base, with 11 bases left in between. This CDR3 spans 14 amino acids. Germline V gives CDR1 SGHRS, CDR2 YFSETQ. Here the CDR3 reads CASSGHRENTEAFF. The CDR3 coding sequence is TGCGCCAGCAGCGGACACAGAGAGAACACTGAAGCTTTCTTT.

The chain employs TRBV6-4 and TRBJ1-2; 9 positions agree with TRBD1. Germline V gives CDR1 MRHNA, CDR2 SNTAGT. J gave up 4 bases and V 9 bases, and 15 bases lay outside the gene matches. This CDR3 is built from 16 residues. The CDR3 here is CASRTGGRKVPYGYTF. CDR3 in DNA: TGTGCCAGTCGAACAGGGGGCAGGAAAGTTCCCTATGGCTACACCTTC.

The V call is TRBV25-1, the J call TRBJ2-1; tentative D call: TRBD1 (5 bases). Germline V CDR1 and CDR2: MGHDK, SYGVNS. Trimming cost V 0 bases and J 7 bases, with 10 bases left between them. This CDR3 is 14 amino acids long. CDR3 bases: TGTGCCAGCAGTGAATATTCAAAGGGGAATGAGCAGTTCTTC. This codes for CASSEYSKGNEQFF.

For this clone: The germline gene is not matched at one end of the junction; a read error may be the cause. Here the CDR3 DNA reads TGTGCCAGCAGCCAAACAGGGATGAATACTGAAGCTTTCTTT. Protein: CASSQTGMNTEAFF. This chain connects TRBV4-2 to TRBJ1-1; D may be TRBD1 (6 bases). The CDR3 is 14 amino acids. Germline lookup yields CDR1 LGHNA and CDR2 YNFKEQ.

This clone has just one count. The chain carries TRBV30 and TRBJ1-5, with a weak D call TRBD1 (5 bases). The V gene's germline CDR1 is GTSNPN and CDR2 SVGIG (reference sequence). The CDR3 runs to 13 residues. With 3 bases removed from V and 7 bases from J, the gap between germline ends came to 13 bases. The DNA for the CDR3 is TGTGCCTGGAGCAGTGGGGCGCGGCAGCCCCAGCATTTT. As protein: CAWSSGARQPQHF. Full variable domain (rest looked up from reference TRBV30 and TRBJ1-5): SQTIHQWPATLVQPVGSPLSLECTVEGTSNPNLYWYRQAAGRGLQLLFYSVGIGQISSEVPQNLSASRPQDRQFILSSKKLLLSDSGFYLCAWSSGARQPQHFGDGTRLSIL.

The CDR3 protein is CATSRAYRQGLNTEAFF. The CDR3 DNA reads TGTGCCACCAGCAGGGCCTACAGACAGGGGCTGAACACTGAAGCTTTCTTT. The V and J genes are TRBV15 and TRBJ1-1; 8 bases align to TRBD1. V lost 3 bases to trimming and J lost 0 bases; unmatched junction nucleotides: 9. The CDR3 runs to 17 residues. CDR1 and CDR2 from the germline V gene are LNHNV and YYDKDF (reference sequence).